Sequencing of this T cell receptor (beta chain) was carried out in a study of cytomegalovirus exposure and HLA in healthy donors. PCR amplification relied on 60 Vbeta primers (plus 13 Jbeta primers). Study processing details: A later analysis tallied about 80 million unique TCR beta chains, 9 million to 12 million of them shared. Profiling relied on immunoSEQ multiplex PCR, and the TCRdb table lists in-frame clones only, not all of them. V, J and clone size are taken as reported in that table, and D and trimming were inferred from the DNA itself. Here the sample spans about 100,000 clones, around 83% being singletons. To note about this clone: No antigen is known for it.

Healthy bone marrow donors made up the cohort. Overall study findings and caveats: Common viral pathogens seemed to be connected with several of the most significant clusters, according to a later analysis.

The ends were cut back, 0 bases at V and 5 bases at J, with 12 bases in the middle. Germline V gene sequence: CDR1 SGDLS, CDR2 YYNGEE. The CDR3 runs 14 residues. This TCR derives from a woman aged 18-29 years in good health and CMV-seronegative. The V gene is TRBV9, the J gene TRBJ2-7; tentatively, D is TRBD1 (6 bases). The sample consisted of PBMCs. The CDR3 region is CASSVGGRGNEQYF. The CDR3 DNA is TGTGCCAGCAGCGTAGGGGGGCGAGGGAACGAGCAGTACTTC.